This T cell receptor beta chain was observed in a study of CD8 T cells in ankylosing spondylitis. Study-level results: What seemed typical of ankylosing spondylitis blood was a TCR beta motif built from under 10 highly homologous variants.

V lost 7 bases and J lost 5; bases outside the gene matches: 12. Germline lookup yields CDR1 DFQATT and CDR2 SNEGSKA (reference sequence). The CDR3 contains 14 residues. This clonotype has a count of ten or more. What it recognizes is unknown. TCRdb ran MiXCR on the 5' RACE reads and lists one entry per CDR3 protein. This table has 200,000 to 300,000 distinct CDR3 sequences, 10% appearing once. V is TRBV20-1 and J is TRBJ2-3; 7 nucleotides match TRBD2. The sequencing sample was made of blood, either unsorted or a sorted T cell fraction (not recorded which). The clonotype was recovered from a male donor with ankylosing spondylitis or in good health (not recorded which). The CDR3: CSVRNPGGLDTQYF. CDR3 nucleotide sequence: TGCAGTGTTAGGAATCCCGGGGGGTTAGATACGCAGTATTTT.